This T cell receptor beta chain was observed in a study of shared clonotypes between healthy human individuals. As for the study in general: Three CD4 naive, three CD4 memory, two CD8 naive and one CD8 memory plate were used per donor.

Study-wide results and caveats: Generation of non-shared clonotypes was less probable than generation of clonotypes shared by all four donors. Sharing of clonotypes among donors was expected to vary with sequencing depth.

Profiling relied on immunoSEQ multiplex PCR, and the TCRdb table lists in-frame clones only, not all of them. The repertoire holds about 1 million clones, roughly 80% seen once, with 1.4% in the top ten. This CDR3 is 13 amino acids long. Trimming shortened V by 0 bases and J by 9 bases, and 12 bases separated the two germline ends. Germline V gives CDR1 WSHSY, CDR2 SAAADI. Every one of the donors was a Caucasian adult that lived in Nashville, Tennessee. On this clone itself: Its specificity is unknown.

The sequence was obtained from a man aged 18-30 years in good health. V and J are TRBV10-2 and TRBJ2-7, with unresolved D. What was sequenced was memory CD4+ T cells sorted from blood. Subset reported: CD45RA-negative fraction. The CDR3 protein is CASSESLGSGQYF. CDR3 in DNA: TGCGCCAGCAGTGAGTCACTGGGCTCTGGGCAGTACTTC.